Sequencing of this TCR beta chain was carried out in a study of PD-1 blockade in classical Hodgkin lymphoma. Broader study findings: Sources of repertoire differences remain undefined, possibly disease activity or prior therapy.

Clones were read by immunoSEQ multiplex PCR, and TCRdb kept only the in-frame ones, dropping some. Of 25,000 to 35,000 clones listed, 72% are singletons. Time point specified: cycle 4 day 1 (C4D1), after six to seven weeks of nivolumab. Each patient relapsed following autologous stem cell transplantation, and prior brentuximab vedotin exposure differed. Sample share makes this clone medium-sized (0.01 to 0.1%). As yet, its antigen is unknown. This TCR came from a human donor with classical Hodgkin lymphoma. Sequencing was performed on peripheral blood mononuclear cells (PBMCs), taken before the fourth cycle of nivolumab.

The CDR3: CASSLDGQGDTQYF. CDR3 nucleotide sequence: TGTGCCAGCAGCTTAGACGGACAGGGTGATACGCAGTATTTT. V is TRBV11-3 and J is TRBJ2-3; 8 nucleotides align to TRBD1. J gave up 6 bases and V 0 bases, and 2 bases lay outside the gene matches. The CDR3 consists of 14 residues. Per the germline V gene, CDR1 is SGHNT and CDR2 is YENEEA.